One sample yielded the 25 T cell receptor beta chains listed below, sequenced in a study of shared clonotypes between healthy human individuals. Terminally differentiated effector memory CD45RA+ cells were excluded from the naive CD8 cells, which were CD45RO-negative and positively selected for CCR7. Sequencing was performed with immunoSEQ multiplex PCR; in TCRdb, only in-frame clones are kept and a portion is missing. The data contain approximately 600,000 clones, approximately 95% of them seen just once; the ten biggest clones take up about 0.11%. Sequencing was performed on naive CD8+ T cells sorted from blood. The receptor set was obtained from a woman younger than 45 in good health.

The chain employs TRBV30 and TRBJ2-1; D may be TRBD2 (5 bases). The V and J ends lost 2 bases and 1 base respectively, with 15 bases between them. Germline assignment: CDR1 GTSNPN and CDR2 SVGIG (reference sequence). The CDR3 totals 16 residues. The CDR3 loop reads CAWSTLAGHSYNEQFF. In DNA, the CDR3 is TGTGCCTGGAGTACCTTGGCGGGTCATTCCTACAATGAGCAGTTCTTC.

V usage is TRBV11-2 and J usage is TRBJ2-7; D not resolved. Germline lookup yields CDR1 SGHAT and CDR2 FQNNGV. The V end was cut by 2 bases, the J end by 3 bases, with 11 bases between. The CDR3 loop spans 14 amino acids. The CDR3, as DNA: TGTGCCAGCAGCTTAATACGCAGAGACTACGAGCAGTACTTC. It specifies CASSLIRRDYEQYF. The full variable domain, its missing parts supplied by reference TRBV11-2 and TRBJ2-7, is EAGVAQSPRYKIIEKRQSVAFWCNPISGHATLYWYQQILGQGPKLLIQFQNNGVVDDSQLPKDRFSAERLKGVDSTLKIQPAKLEDSAVYLCASSLIRRDYEQYFGPGTRLTVT.

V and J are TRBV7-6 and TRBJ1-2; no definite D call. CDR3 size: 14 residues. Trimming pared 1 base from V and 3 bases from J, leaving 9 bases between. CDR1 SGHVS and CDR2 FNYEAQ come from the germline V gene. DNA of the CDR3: TGTGCCAGCAGCTTAGAGGAGAGCGACTATGGCTACACCTTC. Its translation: CASSLEESDYGYTF.

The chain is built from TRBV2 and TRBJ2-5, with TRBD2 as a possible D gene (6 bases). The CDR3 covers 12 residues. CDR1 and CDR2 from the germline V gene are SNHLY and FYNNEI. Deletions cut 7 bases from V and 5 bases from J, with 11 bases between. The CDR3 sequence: CASTAGGETQYF. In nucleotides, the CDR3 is TGTGCCAGCACCGCCGGAGGGGAGACCCAGTACTTC.

The CDR3 is CASSERTSPNTGELFF. The CDR3 DNA is TGTGCCAGCAGCGAACGGACTTCCCCTAACACCGGGGAGCTGTTTTTT. The chain links TRBV9 to TRBJ2-2; weak D call: TRBD2 (5 bases). The V end lost 3 bases, the J end lost 2 bases, and 14 bases lay between the germline ends. Germline CDR1 and CDR2: SGDLS and YYNGEE. CDR3 length equals 16 residues.

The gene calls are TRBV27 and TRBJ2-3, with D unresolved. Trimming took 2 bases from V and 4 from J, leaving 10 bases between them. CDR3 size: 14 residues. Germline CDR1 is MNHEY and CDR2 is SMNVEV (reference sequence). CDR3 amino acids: CASSLNSGPDTQYF. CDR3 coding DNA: TGTGCCAGCAGTTTAAATTCGGGTCCAGATACGCAGTATTTT.

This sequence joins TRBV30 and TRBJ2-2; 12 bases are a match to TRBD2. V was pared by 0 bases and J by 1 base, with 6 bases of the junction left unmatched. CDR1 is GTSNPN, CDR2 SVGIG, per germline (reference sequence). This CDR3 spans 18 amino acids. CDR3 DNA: TGTGCCTGGAGTGTACTGGGACTAGCGGGTCGGAACACCGGGGAGCTGTTTTTT. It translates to CAWSVLGLAGRNTGELFF.

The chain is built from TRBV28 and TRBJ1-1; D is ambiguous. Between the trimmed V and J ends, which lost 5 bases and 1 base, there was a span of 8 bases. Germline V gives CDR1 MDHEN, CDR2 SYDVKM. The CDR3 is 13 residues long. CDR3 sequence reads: CASSPVQNTEAFF. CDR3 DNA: TGTGCCAGCAGTCCGGTACAGAACACTGAAGCTTTCTTT. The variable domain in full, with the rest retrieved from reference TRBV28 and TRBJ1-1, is DVKVTQSSRYLVKRTGEKVFLECVQDMDHENMFWYRQDPGLGLRLIYFSYDVKMKEKGDIPEGYSVSREKKERFSLILESASTNQTSMYLCASSPVQNTEAFFGQGTRLTVV.

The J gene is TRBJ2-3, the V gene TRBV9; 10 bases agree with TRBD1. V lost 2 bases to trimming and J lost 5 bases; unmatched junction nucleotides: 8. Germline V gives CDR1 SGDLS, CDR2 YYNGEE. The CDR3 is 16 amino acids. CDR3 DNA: TGTGCCAGCAGCGTGACAGGGGGCGTAGTTATAGATACGCAGTATTTT. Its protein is CASSVTGGVVIDTQYF.

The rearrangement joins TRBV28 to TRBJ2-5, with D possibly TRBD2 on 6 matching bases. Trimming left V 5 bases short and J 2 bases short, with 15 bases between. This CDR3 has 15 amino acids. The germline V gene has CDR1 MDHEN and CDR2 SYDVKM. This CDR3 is CASSPLGTSQETQYF. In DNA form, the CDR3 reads TGTGCCAGCAGTCCTCTCGGGACTTCTCAAGAGACCCAGTACTTC.

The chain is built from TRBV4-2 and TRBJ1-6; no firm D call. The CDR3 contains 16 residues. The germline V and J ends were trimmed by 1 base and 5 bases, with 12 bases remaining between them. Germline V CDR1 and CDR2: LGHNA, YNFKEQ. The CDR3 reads CASSQVREGNNSPLHF. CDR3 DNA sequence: TGTGCCAGCAGCCAAGTGAGGGAGGGAAATAATTCACCCCTCCACTTT.

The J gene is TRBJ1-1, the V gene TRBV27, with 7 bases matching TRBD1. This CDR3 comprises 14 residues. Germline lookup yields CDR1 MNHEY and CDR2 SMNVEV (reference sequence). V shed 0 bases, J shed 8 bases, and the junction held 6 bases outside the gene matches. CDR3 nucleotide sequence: TGTGCCAGCAGTTTATCGAAGACAGGGCCCGAAGCTTTCTTT. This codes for CASSLSKTGPEAFF.

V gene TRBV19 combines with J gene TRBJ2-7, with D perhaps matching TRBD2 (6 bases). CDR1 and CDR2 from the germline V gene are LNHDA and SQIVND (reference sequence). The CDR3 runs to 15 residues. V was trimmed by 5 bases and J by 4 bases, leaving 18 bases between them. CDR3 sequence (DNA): TGTGCCAGTAGTCCCTACTTGGGGGGTAATTACGAGCAGTACTTC. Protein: CASSPYLGGNYEQYF.

CDR3 nucleotides: TGTGCCAGCAGTTTATTCTCCTACGAGCAGTACTTC. It encodes CASSLFSYEQYF. The J gene is TRBJ2-7, the V gene TRBV28; D gene ambiguous. This CDR3 comprises 12 residues. The V end lost 1 base, the J end lost 0 bases, and 1 base lay between the germline ends. Germline V CDR1 and CDR2: MDHEN, SYDVKM.

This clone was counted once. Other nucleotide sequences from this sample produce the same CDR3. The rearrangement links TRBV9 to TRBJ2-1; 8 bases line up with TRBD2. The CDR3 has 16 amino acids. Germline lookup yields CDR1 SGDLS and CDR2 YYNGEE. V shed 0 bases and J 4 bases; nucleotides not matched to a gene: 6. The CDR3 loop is CASSVVAGGPYNEQFF. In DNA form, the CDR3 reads TGTGCCAGCAGCGTAGTTGCGGGAGGACCTTACAATGAGCAGTTCTTC.

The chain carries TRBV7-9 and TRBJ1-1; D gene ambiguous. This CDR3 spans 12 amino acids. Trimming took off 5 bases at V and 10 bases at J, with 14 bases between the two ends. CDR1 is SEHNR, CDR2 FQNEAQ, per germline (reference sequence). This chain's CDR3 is CASSLTFTGAFF. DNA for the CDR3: TGTGCCAGCAGCCTAACCTTCACCGGAGCTTTCTTT.

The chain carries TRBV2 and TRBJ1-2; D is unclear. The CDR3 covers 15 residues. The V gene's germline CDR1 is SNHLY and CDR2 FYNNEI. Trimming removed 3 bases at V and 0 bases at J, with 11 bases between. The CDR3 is CASSDSQTSNYGYTF. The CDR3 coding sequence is TGTGCCAGCAGTGATAGCCAGACTTCTAACTATGGCTACACCTTC.

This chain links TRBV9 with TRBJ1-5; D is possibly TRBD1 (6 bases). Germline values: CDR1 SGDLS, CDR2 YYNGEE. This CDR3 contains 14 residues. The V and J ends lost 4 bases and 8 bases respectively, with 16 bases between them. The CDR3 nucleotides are TGTGCCAGCAGCCCCGAACAGGGTTTCGAGCCCCAGCATTTT. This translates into CASSPEQGFEPQHF.

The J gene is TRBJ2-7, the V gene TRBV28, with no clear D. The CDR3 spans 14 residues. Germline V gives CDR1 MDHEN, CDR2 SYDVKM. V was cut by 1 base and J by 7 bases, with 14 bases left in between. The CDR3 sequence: CASSLYGEAEEQYF. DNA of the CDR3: TGTGCCAGCAGTTTATATGGGGAAGCCGAAGAGCAGTACTTC.

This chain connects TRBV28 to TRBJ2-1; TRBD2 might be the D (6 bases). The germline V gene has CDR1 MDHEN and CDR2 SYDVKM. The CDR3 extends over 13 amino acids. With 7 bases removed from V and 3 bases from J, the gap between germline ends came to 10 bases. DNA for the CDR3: TGTGCCAGCAAGACGACTAGCTACAATGAGCAGTTCTTC. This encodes CASKTTSYNEQFF. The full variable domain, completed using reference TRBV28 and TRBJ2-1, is DVKVTQSSRYLVKRTGEKVFLECVQDMDHENMFWYRQDPGLGLRLIYFSYDVKMKEKGDIPEGYSVSREKKERFSLILESASTNQTSMYLCASKTTSYNEQFFGPGTRLTVL.

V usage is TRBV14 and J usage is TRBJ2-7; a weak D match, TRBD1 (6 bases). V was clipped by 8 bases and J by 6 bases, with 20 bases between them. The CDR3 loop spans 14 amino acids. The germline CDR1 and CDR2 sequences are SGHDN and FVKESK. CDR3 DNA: TGTGCCAGCGAGTGGGGCAGGGGATCCCTCGAGCAGTACTTC. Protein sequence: CASEWGRGSLEQYF.

CDR3: CSVPGHTSYEQYF. The CDR3 DNA is TGCAGCGTTCCGGGACACACCTCCTACGAGCAGTACTTC. The chain joins TRBV29-1 to TRBJ2-7; possibly TRBD1 for D (6 bases). V lost 5 bases, J lost 0 bases, and 11 bases lay in between. The CDR3 loop spans 13 amino acids. Looked up from germline, CDR1 is SQVTM and CDR2 is ANQGSEA.

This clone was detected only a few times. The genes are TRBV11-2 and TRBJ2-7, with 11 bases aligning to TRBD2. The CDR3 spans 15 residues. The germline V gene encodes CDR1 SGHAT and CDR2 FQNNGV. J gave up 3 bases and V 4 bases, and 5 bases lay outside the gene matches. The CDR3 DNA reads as TGTGCCAGCAGCTCGACTAGCGGGATACTCTACGAGCAGTACTTC. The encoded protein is CASSSTSGILYEQYF.

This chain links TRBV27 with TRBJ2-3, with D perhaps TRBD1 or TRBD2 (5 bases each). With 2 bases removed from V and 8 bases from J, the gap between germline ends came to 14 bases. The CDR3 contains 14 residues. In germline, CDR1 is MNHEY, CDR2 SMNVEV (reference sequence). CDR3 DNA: TGTGCCAGCAGTTTAGTGGGGACCTCTGGTACGCAGTATTTT. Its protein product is CASSLVGTSGTQYF.

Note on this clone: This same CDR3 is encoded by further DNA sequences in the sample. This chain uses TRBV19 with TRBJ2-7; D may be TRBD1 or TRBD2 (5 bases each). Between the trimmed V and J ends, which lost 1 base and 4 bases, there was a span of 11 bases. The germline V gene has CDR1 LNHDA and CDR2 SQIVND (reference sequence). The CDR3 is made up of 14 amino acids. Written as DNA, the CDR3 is TGTGCCAGTAGTATAGGGTTTGGGGGTTACGAGCAGTACTTC. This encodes CASSIGFGGYEQYF. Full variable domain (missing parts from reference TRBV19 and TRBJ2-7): DGGITQSPKYLFRKEGQNVTLSCEQNLNHDAMYWYRQDPGQGLRLIYYSQIVNDFQKGDIAEGYSVSREKKESFPLTVTSAQKNPTAFYLCASSIGFGGYEQYFGPGTRLTVT.